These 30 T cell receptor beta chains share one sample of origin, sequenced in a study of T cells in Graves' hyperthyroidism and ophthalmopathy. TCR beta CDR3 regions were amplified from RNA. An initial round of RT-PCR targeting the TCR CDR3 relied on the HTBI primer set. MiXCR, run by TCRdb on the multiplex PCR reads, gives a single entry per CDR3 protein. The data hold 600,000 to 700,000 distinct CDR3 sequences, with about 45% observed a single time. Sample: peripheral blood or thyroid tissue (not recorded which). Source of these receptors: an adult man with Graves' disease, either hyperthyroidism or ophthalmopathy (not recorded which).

In DNA form, the CDR3 reads TGTGCCAGTAGTCCCTACGGCATCTATGGCTACACCTTC. Translating gives CASSPYGIYGYTF. The rearrangement links TRBV19 to TRBJ1-2, with D hard to call. CDR1 is LNHDA, CDR2 SQIVND, per germline (reference sequence). The germline V and J ends were trimmed by 5 bases and 4 bases, with 11 bases remaining between them. The CDR3 is 13 amino acids. Supplemented by reference TRBV19 and TRBJ1-2, the full variable domain reads DGGITQSPKYLFRKEGQNVTLSCEQNLNHDAMYWYRQDPGQGLRLIYYSQIVNDFQKGDIAEGYSVSREKKESFPLTVTSAQKNPTAFYLCASSPYGIYGYTFGSGTRLTVV.

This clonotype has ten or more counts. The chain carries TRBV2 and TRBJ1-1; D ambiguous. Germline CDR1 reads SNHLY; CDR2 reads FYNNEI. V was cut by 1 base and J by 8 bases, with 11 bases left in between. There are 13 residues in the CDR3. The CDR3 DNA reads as TGTGCCAGCAGTGAAGGGCAGAAAGACGAAGCTTTCTTT. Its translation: CASSEGQKDEAFF.

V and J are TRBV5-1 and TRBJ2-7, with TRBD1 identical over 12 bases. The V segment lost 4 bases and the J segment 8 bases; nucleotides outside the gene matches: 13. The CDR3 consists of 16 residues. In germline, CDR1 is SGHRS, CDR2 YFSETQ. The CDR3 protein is CASSKGQGAGQPQQYF. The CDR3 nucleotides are TGCGCCAGCAGCAAGGGACAGGGGGCCGGCCAGCCCCAGCAGTACTTC.

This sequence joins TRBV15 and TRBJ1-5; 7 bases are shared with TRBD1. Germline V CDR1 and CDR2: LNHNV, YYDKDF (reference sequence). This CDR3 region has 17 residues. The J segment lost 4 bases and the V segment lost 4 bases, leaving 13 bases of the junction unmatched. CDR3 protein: CATSNLSGTEINQPQHF. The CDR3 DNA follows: TGTGCCACCAGCAACCTTTCCGGGACAGAGATTAATCAGCCCCAGCATTTT.

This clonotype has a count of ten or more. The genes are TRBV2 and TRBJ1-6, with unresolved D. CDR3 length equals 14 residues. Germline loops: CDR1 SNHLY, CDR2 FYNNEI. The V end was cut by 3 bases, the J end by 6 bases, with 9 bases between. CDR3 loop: CASSDWVVNSPLHF. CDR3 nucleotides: TGTGCCAGCAGTGATTGGGTGGTTAATTCACCCCTCCACTTT.

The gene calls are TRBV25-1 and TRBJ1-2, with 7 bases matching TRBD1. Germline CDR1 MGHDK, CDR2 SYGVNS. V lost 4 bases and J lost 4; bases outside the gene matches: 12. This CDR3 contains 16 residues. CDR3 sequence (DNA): TGTGCCAGCAGTGTACGAGTGGGACAGAGGGGCTATGGCTACACCTTC. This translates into CASSVRVGQRGYGYTF.

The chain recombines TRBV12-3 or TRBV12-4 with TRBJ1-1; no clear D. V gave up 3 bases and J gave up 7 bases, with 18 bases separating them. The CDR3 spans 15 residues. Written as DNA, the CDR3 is TGTGCCAGCAGTTTGAGGCGGTTAGAGGGAAATGAAGCTTTCTTT. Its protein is CASSLRRLEGNEAFF.

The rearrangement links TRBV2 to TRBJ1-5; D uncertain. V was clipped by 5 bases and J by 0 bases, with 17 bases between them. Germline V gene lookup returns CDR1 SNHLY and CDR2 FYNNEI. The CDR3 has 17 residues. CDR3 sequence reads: CASSFPDTILSNQPQHF. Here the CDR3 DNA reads TGTGCCAGCAGTTTCCCCGACACCATCCTTAGCAATCAGCCCCAGCATTTT.

CDR3 sequence reads: CASSRGVYTF. The CDR3 nucleotides read TGTGCCAGCAGCCGAGGGGTCTACACCTTC. The rearrangement links TRBV7-9 to TRBJ1-2; D possibly corresponds to TRBD1 (5 bases). The germline CDR1 and CDR2 sequences are SEHNR and FQNEAQ (reference sequence). Trimming left V 5 bases short and J 10 bases short, with 8 bases between. This CDR3 is built from 10 residues.

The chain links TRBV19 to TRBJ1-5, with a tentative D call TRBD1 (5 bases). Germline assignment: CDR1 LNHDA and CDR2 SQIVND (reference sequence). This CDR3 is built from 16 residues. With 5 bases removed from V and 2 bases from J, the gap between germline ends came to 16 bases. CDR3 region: CASSPPYRSGNQPQHF. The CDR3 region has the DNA TGTGCCAGTAGTCCTCCTTACAGGAGCGGCAATCAGCCCCAGCATTTT. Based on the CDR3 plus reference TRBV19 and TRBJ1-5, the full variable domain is DGGITQSPKYLFRKEGQNVTLSCEQNLNHDAMYWYRQDPGQGLRLIYYSQIVNDFQKGDIAEGYSVSREKKESFPLTVTSAQKNPTAFYLCASSPPYRSGNQPQHFGDGTRLSIL.

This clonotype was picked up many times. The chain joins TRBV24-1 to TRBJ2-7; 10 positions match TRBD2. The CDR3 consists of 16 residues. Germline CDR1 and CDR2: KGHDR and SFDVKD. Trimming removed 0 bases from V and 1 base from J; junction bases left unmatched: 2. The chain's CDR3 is CATSDLRTSGSYEQYF. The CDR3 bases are TGTGCCACCAGTGATTTGCGGACTAGCGGTTCCTACGAGCAGTACTTC.

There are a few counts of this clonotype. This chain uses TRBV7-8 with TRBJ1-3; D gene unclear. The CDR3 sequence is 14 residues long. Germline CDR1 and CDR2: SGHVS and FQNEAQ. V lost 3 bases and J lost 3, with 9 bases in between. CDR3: CASSFTVFGNTIYF. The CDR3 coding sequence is TGTGCCAGCAGCTTCACAGTTTTTGGAAACACCATATATTTT.

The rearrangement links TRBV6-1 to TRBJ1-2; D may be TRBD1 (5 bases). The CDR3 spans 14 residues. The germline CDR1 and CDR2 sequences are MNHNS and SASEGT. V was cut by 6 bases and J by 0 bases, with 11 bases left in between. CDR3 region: CASRTPGTNYGYTF. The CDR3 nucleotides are TGTGCCAGCAGGACACCAGGGACTAACTATGGCTACACCTTC.

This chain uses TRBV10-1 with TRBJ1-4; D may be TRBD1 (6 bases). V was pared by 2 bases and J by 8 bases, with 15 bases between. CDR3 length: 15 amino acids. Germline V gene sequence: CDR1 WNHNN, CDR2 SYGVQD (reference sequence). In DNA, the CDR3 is TGCGCCAGCAGTGAGGGGGGCACTCCGGGCGAAAAACTGTTTTTT. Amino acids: CASSEGGTPGEKLFF.

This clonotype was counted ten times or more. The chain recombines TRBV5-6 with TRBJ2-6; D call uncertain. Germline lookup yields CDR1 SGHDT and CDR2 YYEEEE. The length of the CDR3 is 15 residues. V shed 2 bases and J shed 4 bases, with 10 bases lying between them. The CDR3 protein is CASSFVEVGANVLTF. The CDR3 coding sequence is TGTGCCAGCAGCTTCGTGGAAGTCGGGGCCAACGTCCTGACTTTC.

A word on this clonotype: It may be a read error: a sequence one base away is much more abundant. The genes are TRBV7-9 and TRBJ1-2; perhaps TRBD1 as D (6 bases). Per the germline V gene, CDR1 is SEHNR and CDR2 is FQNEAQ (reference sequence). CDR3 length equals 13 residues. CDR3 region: CASSQGTSYAYTF. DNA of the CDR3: TGTGCCAGCAGCCAGGGGACATCCTATGCCTACACCTTC. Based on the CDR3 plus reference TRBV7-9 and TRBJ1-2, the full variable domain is DTGVSQNPRHKITKRGQNVTFRCDPISEHNRLYWYRQTLGQGPEFLTYFQNEAQLEKSRLLSDRFSAERPKGSFSTLEIQRTEQGDSAMYLCASSQGTSYAYTFGSGTRLTVV.

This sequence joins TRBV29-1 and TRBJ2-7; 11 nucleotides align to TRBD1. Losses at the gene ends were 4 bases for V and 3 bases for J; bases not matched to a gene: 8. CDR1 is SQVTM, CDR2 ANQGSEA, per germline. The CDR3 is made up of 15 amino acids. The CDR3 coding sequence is TGCAGCGTTGGCGGATCCGGGACAGGGGGCTACGAGCAGTACTTC. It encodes CSVGGSGTGGYEQYF.

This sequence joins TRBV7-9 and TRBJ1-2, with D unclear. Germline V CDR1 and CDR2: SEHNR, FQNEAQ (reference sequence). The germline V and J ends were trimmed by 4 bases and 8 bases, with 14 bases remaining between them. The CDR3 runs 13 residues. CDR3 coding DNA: TGTGCCAGCAGCTCCGAAAGAAGAGGAGGCTACACCTTC. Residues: CASSSERRGGYTF.

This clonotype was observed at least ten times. Here the CDR3 reads CSVELASGQETQYF. The CDR3, as DNA: TGCAGCGTTGAGCTGGCTAGCGGGCAAGAGACCCAGTACTTC. The chain employs TRBV29-1 and TRBJ2-5; 8 bases are a match to TRBD2. The CDR3 runs to 14 residues. In germline, CDR1 is SQVTM, CDR2 ANQGSEA. V lost 3 bases to trimming and J lost 2 bases; unmatched junction nucleotides: 5.

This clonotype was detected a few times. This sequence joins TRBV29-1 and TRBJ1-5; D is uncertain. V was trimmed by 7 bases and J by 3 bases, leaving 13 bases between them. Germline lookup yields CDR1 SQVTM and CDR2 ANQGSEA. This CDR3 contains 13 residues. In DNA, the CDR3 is TGCAGCGCTGACTACGGCTACAATCAGCCCCAGCATTTT. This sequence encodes CSADYGYNQPQHF. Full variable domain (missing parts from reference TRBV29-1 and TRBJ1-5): SAVISQKPSRDICQRGTSLTIQCQVDSQVTMMFWYRQQPGQSLTLIATANQGSEATYESGFVIDKFPISRPNLTFSTLTVSNMSPEDSSIYLCSADYGYNQPQHFGDGTRLSIL.

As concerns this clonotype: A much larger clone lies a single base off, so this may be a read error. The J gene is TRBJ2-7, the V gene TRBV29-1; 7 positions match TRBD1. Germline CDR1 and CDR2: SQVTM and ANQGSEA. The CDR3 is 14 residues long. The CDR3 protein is CSVEKTGSSCEQYF. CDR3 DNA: TGCAGCGTTGAAAAGACAGGGAGCTCCTGCGAGCAGTACTTC.

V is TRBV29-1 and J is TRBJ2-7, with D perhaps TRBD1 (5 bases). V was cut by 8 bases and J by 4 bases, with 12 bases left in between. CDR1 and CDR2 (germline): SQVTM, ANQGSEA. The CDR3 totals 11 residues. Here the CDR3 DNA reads TGCAGCCGTGGACACTCTTACGAGCAGTACTTC. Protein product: CSRGHSYEQYF.

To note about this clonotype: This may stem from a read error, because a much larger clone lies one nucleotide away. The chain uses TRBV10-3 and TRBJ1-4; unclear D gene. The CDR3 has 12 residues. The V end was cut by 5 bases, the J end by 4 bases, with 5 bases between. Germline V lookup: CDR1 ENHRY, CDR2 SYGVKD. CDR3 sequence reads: CAISPVNEKLFF. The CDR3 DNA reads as TGTGCCATCAGTCCCGTTAATGAAAAACTGTTTTTT.

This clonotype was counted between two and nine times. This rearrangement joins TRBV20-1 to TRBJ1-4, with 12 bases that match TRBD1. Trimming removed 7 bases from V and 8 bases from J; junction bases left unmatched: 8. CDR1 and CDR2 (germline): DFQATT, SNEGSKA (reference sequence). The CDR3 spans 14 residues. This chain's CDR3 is CSVSGTGGEEKLFF. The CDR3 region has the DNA TGCAGTGTCTCAGGGACAGGGGGCGAGGAAAAACTGTTTTTT.

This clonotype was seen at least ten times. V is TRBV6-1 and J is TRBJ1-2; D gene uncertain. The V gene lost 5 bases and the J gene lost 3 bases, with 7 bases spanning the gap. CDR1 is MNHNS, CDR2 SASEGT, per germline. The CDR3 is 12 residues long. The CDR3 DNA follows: TGTGCCAGCAGTCTGGAGCACTATGGCTACACCTTC. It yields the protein CASSLEHYGYTF.

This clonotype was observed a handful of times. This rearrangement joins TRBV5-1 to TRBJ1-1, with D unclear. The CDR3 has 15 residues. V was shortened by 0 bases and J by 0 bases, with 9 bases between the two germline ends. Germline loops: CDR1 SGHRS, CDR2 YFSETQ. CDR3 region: CASSLAADMNTEAFF. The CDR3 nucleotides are TGCGCCAGCAGCTTGGCGGCAGACATGAACACTGAAGCTTTCTTT.

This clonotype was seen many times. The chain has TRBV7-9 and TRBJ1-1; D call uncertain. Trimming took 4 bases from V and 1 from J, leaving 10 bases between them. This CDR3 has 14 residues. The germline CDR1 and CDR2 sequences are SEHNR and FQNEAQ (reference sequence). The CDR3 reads CASSSSGANTEAFF. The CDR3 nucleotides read TGTGCCAGCAGCTCATCAGGTGCGAACACTGAAGCTTTCTTT.

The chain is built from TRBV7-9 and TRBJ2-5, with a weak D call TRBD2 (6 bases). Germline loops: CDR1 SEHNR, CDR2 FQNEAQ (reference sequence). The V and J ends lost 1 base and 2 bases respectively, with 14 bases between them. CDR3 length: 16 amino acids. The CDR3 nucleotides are TGTGCCAGCAGCTTAGACGTAGAGGGGAGGCAAGAGACCCAGTACTTC. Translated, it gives CASSLDVEGRQETQYF.

The CDR3 DNA reads as TGTGCCAGCAGCTTAAGGTCCGGGACTCGGGGCTACACCTTC. It encodes CASSLRSGTRGYTF. This rearrangement joins TRBV7-8 to TRBJ1-2; D might be TRBD1 (5 bases). V dropped 2 bases and J dropped 8 bases, with 15 bases sitting between them. Per germline, CDR1 SGHVS and CDR2 FQNEAQ. This CDR3 spans 14 amino acids. Full variable domain (remainder filled in from reference TRBV7-8 and TRBJ1-2): GAGVSQSPRYKVAKRGQDVALRCDPISGHVSLFWYQQALGQGPEFLTYFQNEAQLDKSGLPSDRFFAERPEGSVSTLKIQRTQQEDSAVYLCASSLRSGTRGYTFGSGTRLTVV.

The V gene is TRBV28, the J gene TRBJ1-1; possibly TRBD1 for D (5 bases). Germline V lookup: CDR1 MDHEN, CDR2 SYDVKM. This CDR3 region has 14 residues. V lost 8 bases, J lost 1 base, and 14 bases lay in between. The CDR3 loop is CASGLRVTNTEAFF. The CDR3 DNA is TGTGCCAGCGGGCTCAGGGTGACGAACACTGAAGCTTTCTTT.